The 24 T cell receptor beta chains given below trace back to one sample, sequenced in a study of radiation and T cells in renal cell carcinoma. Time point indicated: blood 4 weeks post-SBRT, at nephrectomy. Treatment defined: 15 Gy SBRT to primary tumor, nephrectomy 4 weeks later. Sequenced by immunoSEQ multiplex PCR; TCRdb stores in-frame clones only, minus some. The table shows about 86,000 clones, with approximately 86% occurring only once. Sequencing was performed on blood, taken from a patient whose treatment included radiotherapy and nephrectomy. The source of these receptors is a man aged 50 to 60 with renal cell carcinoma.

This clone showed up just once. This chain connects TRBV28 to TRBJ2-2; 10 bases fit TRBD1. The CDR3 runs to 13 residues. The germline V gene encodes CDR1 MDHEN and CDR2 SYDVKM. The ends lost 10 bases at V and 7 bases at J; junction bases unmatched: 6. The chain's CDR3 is CAIRQGAIGELFF. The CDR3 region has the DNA TGTGCCATTCGACAGGGGGCAATCGGGGAGCTGTTTTTT.

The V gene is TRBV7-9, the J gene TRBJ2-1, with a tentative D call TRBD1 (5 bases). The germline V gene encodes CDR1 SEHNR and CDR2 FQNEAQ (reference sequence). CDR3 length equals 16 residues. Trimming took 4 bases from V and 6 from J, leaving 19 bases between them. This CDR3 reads CASSYDTQVEINEQFF. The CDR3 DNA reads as TGTGCCAGCAGCTACGACACACAGGTGGAAATCAATGAGCAGTTCTTC. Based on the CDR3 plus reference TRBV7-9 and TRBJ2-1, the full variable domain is DTGVSQNPRHKITKRGQNVTFRCDPISEHNRLYWYRQTLGQGPEFLTYFQNEAQLEKSRLLSDRFSAERPKGSFSTLEIQRTEQGDSAMYLCASSYDTQVEINEQFFGPGTRLTVL.

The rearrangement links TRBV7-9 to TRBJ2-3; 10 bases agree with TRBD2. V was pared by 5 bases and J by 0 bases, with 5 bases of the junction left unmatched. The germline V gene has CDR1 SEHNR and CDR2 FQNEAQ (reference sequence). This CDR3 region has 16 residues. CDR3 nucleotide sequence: TGTGCCAGCAGCCCTGTAGCGGGGGGAAGCACAGATACGCAGTATTTT. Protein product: CASSPVAGGSTDTQYF.

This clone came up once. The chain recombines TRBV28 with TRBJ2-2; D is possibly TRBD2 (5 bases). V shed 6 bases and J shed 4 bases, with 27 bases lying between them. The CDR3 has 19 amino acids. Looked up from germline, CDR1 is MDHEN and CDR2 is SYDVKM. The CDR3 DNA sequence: TGTGCCAGCAGCTTTCATCCGCTCCAGGTAGCGAGTGGCACCGGGGAGCTGTTTTTT. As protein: CASSFHPLQVASGTGELFF.

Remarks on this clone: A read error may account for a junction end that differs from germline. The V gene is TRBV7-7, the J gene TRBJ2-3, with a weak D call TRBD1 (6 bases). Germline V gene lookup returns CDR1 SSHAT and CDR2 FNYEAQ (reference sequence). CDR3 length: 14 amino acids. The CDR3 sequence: CASSLGQTPDTQYF. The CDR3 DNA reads TGTGCTAGCAGCTTAGGACAGACTCCAGATACGCAGTATTTT.

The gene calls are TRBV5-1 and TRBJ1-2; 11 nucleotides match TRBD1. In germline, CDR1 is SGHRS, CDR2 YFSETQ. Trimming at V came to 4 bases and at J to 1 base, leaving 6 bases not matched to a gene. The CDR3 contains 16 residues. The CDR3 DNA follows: TGCGCCAGCAGCCTTGGACAGGGGGCGCTTAACTATGGCTACACCTTC. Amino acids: CASSLGQGALNYGYTF. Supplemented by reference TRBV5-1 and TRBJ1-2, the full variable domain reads KAGVTQTPRYLIKTRGQQVTLSCSPISGHRSVSWYQQTPGQGLQFLFEYFSETQRNKGNFPGRFSGRQFSNSRSEMNVSTLELGDSALYLCASSLGQGALNYGYTFGSGTRLTVV.

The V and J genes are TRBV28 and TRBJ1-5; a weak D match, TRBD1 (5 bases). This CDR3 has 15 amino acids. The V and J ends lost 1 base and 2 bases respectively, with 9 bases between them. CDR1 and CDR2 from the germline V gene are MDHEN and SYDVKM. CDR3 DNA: TGTGCCAGCAGTTTATCCGGGGCCGGCAATCAGCCCCAGCATTTT. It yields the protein CASSLSGAGNQPQHF.

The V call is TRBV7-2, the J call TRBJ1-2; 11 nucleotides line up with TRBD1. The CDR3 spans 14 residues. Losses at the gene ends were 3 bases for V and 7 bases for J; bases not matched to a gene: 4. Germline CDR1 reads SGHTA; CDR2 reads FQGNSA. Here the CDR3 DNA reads TGTGCCAGCAGCTTGGGACAGGGGGTAGGTGGCTACACCTTC. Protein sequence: CASSLGQGVGGYTF.

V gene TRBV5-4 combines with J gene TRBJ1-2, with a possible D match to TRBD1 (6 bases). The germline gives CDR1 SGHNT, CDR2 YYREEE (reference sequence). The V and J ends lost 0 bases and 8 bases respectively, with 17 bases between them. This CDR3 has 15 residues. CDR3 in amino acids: CASSLDRAMAEGYTF. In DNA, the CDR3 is TGTGCCAGCAGCTTGGACAGGGCTATGGCGGAAGGCTACACCTTC.

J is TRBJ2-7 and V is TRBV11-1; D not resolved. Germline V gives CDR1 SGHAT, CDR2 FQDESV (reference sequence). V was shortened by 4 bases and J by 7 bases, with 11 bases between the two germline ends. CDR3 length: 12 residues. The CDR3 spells CASSYRTGEQYF. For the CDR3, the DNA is TGTGCCAGCAGCTACAGAACTGGGGAGCAGTACTTC. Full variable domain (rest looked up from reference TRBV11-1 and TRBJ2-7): EAEVAQSPRYKITEKSQAVAFWCDPISGHATLYWYRQILGQGPELLVQFQDESVVDDSQLPKDRFSAERLKGVDSTLKIQPAELGDSAMYLCASSYRTGEQYFGPGTRLTVT.

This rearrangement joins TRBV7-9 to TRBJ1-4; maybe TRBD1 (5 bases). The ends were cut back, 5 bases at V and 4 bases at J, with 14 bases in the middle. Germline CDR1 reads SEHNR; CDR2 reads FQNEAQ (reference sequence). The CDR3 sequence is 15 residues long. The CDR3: CASSLLGRRNEKLFF. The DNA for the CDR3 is TGTGCCAGCAGCCTTTTGGGACGGCGTAATGAAAAACTGTTTTTT.

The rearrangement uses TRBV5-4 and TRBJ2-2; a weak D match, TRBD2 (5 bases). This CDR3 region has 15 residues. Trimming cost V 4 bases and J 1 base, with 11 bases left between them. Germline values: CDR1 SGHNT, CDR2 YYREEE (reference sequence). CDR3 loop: CASSPEVGNTGELFF. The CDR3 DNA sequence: TGTGCCAGCAGCCCGGAGGTGGGGAACACCGGGGAGCTGTTTTTT. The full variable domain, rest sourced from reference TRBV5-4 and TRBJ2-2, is ETGVTQSPTHLIKTRGQQVTLRCSSQSGHNTVSWYQQALGQGPQFIFQYYREEENGRGNFPPRFSGLQFPNYSSELNVNALELDDSALYLCASSPEVGNTGELFFGEGSRLTVL.

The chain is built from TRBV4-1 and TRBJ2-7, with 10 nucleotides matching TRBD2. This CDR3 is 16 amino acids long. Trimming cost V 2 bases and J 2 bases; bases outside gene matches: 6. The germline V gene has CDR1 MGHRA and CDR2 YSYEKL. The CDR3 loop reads CASSQRLAGDTYEQYF. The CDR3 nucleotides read TGCGCCAGCAGCCAACGGCTAGCGGGAGACACCTACGAGCAGTACTTC.

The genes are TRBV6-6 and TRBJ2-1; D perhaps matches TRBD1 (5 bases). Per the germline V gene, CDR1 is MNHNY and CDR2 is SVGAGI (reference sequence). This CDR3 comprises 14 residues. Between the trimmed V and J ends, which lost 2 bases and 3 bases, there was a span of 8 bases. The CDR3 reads CASSYGANYNEQFF. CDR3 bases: TGTGCCAGCAGTTACGGGGCTAACTACAATGAGCAGTTCTTC.

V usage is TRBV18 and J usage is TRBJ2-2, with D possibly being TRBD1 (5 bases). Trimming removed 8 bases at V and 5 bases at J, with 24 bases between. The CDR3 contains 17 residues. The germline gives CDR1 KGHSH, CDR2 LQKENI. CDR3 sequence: CASTPKGLSRPTGELFF. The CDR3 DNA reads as TGTGCCAGCACCCCCAAGGGGCTCTCGCGTCCAACCGGGGAGCTGTTTTTT. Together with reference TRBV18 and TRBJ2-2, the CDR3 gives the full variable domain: NAGVMQNPRHLVRRRGQEARLRCSPMKGHSHVYWYRQLPEEGLKFMVYLQKENIIDESGMPKERFSAEFPKEGPSILRIQQVVRGDSAAYFCASTPKGLSRPTGELFFGEGSRLTVL.

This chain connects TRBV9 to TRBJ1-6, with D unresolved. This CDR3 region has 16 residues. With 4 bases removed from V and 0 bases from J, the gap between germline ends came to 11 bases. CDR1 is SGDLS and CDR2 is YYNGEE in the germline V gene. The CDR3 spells CASSPGGSSYNSPLHF. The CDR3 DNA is TGTGCCAGCAGCCCCGGAGGGAGCTCCTATAATTCACCCCTCCACTTT.

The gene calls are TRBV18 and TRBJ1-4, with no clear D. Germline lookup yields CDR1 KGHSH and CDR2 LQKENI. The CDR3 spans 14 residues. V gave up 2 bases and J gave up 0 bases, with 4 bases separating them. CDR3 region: CASSPGATNEKLFF. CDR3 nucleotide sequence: TGTGCCAGCTCACCAGGAGCAACTAATGAAAAACTGTTTTTT.

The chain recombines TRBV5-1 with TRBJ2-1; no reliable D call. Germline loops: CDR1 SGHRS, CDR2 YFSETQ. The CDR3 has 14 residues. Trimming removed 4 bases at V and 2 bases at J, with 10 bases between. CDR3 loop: CASSAVGTYNEQFF. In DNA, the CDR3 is TGCGCCAGCAGCGCAGTAGGGACCTACAATGAGCAGTTCTTC. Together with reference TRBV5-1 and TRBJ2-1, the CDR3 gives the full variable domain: KAGVTQTPRYLIKTRGQQVTLSCSPISGHRSVSWYQQTPGQGLQFLFEYFSETQRNKGNFPGRFSGRQFSNSRSEMNVSTLELGDSALYLCASSAVGTYNEQFFGPGTRLTVL.

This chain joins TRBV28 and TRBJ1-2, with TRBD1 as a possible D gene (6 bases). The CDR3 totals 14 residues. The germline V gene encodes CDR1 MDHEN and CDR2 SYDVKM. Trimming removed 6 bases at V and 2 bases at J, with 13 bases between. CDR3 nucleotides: TGTGCCAGCAGACTTACGGGGGCGAACTATGGCTACACCTTC. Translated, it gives CASRLTGANYGYTF.

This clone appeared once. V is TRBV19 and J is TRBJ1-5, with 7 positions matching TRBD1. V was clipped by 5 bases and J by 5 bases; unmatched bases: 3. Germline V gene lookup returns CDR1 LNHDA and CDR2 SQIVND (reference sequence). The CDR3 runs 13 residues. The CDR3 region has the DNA TGTGCCAGTAGTCCTGACAGGGATCAGCCCCAGCATTTT. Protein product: CASSPDRDQPQHF.

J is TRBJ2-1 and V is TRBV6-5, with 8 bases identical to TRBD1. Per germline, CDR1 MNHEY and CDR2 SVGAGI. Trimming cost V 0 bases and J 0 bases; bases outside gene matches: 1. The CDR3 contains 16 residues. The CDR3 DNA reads TGTGCCAGCAGTTACTCTGGGACAGGCTCCTACAATGAGCAGTTCTTC. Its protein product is CASSYSGTGSYNEQFF.

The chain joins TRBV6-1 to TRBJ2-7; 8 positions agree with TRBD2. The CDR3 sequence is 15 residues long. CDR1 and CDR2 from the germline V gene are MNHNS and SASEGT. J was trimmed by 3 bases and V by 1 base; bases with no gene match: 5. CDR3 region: CASSEGSGSLYEQYF. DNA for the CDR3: TGTGCCAGCAGTGAAGGGAGCGGGAGTCTCTACGAGCAGTACTTC.

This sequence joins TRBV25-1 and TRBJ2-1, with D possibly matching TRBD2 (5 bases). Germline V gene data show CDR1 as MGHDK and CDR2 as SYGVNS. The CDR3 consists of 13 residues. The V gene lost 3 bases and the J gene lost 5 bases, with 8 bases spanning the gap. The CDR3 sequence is CASSDGNHNEQFF. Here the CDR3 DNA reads TGTGCCAGCAGTGACGGGAATCACAATGAGCAGTTCTTC.

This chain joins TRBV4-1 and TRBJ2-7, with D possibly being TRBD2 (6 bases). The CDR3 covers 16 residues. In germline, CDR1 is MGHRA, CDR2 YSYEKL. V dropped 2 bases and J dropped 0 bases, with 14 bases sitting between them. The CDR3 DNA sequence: TGCGCCAGCAGCCAACCCGGGGGATCCCGCTCCTACGAGCAGTACTTC. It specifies CASSQPGGSRSYEQYF.